The 26 T cell receptor beta chains given below trace back to one sample, sequenced in a study of cytomegalovirus exposure and HLA in healthy donors. The PCR had 60 Vbeta and 13 Jbeta primers. Clones were read by immunoSEQ multiplex PCR, and TCRdb kept only the in-frame ones, dropping some. The table lists roughly 190,000 clones, over 65% of them singletons. Sequenced input: PBMCs. The receptors stem from a woman between 45 and 65 years old in good health and CMV-seropositive.

The chain carries TRBV19 and TRBJ2-1; 10 bases align to TRBD1. The CDR3 runs 13 residues. Trimming cost V 6 bases and J 5 bases; bases outside gene matches: 1. The germline V gene encodes CDR1 LNHDA and CDR2 SQIVND (reference sequence). In nucleotides, the CDR3 is TGTGCCAGTAGAGGACAGGGGGACAATGAGCAGTTCTTC. Its protein product is CASRGQGDNEQFF.

This clone was counted a few times. The chain employs TRBV5-1 and TRBJ2-2; D is uncertain. The germline CDR1 and CDR2 sequences are SGHRS and YFSETQ. The CDR3 runs to 11 residues. Trimming pared 6 bases from V and 13 bases from J, leaving 13 bases between. Here the CDR3 DNA reads TGCGCCAGCAATGTGGTAAAGCGGCTGTTTTTT. Translated, it gives CASNVVKRLFF.

J is TRBJ2-5 and V is TRBV5-6; D might be TRBD2 (5 bases). The V gene's germline CDR1 is SGHDT and CDR2 YYEEEE. V lost 4 bases to trimming and J lost 2 bases, with 12 bases between them. This CDR3 comprises 14 residues. The CDR3 sequence is CASSPKDFQETQYF. The DNA for the CDR3 is TGTGCCAGCAGCCCGAAGGACTTTCAAGAGACCCAGTACTTC.

The J gene is TRBJ1-1, the V gene TRBV6-1, with TRBD1 as a possible D gene (5 bases). The V gene lost 6 bases and the J gene lost 4 bases, with 18 bases spanning the gap. The CDR3 spans 15 residues. Germline V lookup: CDR1 MNHNS, CDR2 SASEGT. Here the CDR3 reads CASRRTPNGGTEAFF. CDR3 sequence (DNA): TGTGCCAGCAGAAGAACACCCAACGGGGGCACTGAAGCTTTCTTT.

CDR3 bases: TGTGCCAGCAGCATCGGGGGGTTGCGAAGCAATCAGCCCCAGCATTTT. Protein sequence: CASSIGGLRSNQPQHF. The chain uses TRBV13 and TRBJ1-5; TRBD1 might be the D (5 bases). The germline gives CDR1 PRHDT, CDR2 FYEKMQ (reference sequence). CDR3 length: 16 amino acids. Trimming shortened V by 5 bases and J by 1 base, and 15 bases separated the two germline ends. The variable domain in full, with the rest retrieved from reference TRBV13 and TRBJ1-5, is AAGVIQSPRHLIKEKRETATLKCYPIPRHDTVYWYQQGPGQDPQFLISFYEKMQSDKGSIPDRFSAQQFSDYHSELNMSSLELGDSALYFCASSIGGLRSNQPQHFGDGTRLSIL.

The CDR3 DNA is TGTGCCAGCAGCCGAAAGAAGGCAGGGTCGAGCTCCTACGAGCAGTACTTC. Amino acids: CASSRKKAGSSSYEQYF. The rearrangement joins TRBV5-4 to TRBJ2-5; D possibly corresponds to TRBD1 (5 bases). The J call may be incorrect, as the DNA end agrees better with TRBJ2-7. CDR1 and CDR2 from the germline V gene are SGHNT and YYREEE (reference sequence). CDR3 size: 17 residues.

J is TRBJ1-1 and V is TRBV2; the match to TRBD1 covers 7 bases. V lost 4 bases and J lost 6; bases outside the gene matches: 8. The CDR3 extends over 14 amino acids. Per germline, CDR1 SNHLY and CDR2 FYNNEI. The CDR3 region has the DNA TGTGCCAGCAGTGGAGAAGGGGGCATCGCTGAAGCTTTCTTT. It codes for CASSGEGGIAEAFF.

The chain couples TRBV28 to TRBJ1-6; TRBD1 might be the D (5 bases). The germline V gene has CDR1 MDHEN and CDR2 SYDVKM. Trimming removed 6 bases at V and 4 bases at J, with 13 bases between. The CDR3 has 15 amino acids. CDR3 coding DNA: TGTGCCAGCAGCGGGGGTGGGGATTATAATTCACCCCTCCACTTT. Translation: CASSGGGDYNSPLHF.

This chain uses TRBV6-6 with TRBJ2-1; tentative D call: TRBD2 (6 bases). V dropped 10 bases and J dropped 5 bases, with 15 bases sitting between them. Germline CDR1 reads MNHNY; CDR2 reads SVGAGI (reference sequence). The length of the CDR3 is 13 residues. The CDR3 DNA follows: TGTGCCATAACCGGGACTCAAAACAATGAGCAGTTCTTC. Translation: CAITGTQNNEQFF.

Notes on this clone: Other DNA sequences in the same sample also yield this CDR3. The V gene is TRBV5-1, the J gene TRBJ2-1; D gene uncertain. CDR1 and CDR2 (germline): SGHRS, YFSETQ. V shed 0 bases and J shed 1 base, with 8 bases lying between them. CDR3 length equals 15 residues. The CDR3 here is CASSLVVLSYNEQFF. The CDR3 bases are TGCGCCAGCAGCTTGGTGGTACTATCCTACAATGAGCAGTTCTTC.

As regards this clone: At one boundary the junction diverges from the germline segment, which might be a read error. The chain combines TRBV6-5 with TRBJ2-2; 9 positions match TRBD1. Germline CDR1 is MNHEY and CDR2 is SVGAGI. The CDR3 has 15 residues. The CDR3 region is CASNRDRVDSRGAVF. The CDR3 DNA reads TGTGCCAGCAACCGGGACAGGGTGGATAGCCGGGGAGCTGTTTTT.

The chain employs TRBV7-9 and TRBJ2-5, with TRBD1 as a possible D gene (5 bases). Trimming left V 1 base short and J 4 bases short, with 10 bases between. Germline V gene lookup returns CDR1 SEHNR and CDR2 FQNEAQ (reference sequence). This CDR3 spans 14 amino acids. The DNA for the CDR3 is TGTGCCAGCAGCTTAGGGCAGGGTCCAGAGACCCAGTACTTC. Protein sequence: CASSLGQGPETQYF.

The chain is built from TRBV2 and TRBJ2-2; D perhaps matches TRBD1 (6 bases). V was clipped by 4 bases and J by 4 bases, with 13 bases between them. Germline lookup yields CDR1 SNHLY and CDR2 FYNNEI. The CDR3 length is 15 residues. CDR3 DNA: TGTGCCAGCAGTGTCGTACAGGGAAGCACCGGGGAGCTGTTTTTT. Translation gives CASSVVQGSTGELFF.

DNA of the CDR3: TGTGCCAGCAGCTTCCCAGGGTATAATTCACCCCTCCACTTT. Protein product: CASSFPGYNSPLHF. The chain has TRBV5-8 and TRBJ1-6; tentatively, D is TRBD1 (5 bases). V was clipped by 2 bases and J by 4 bases, with 7 bases between them. Germline CDR1 and CDR2: SGHTS and YDEGEE. The CDR3 loop spans 14 amino acids.

The chain recombines TRBV5-7 with TRBJ2-3, with TRBD2 as a possible D gene (6 bases). TRBV5-7 is an open reading frame, and its role is uncertain. V was shortened by 0 bases and J by 2 bases, with 19 bases between the two germline ends. This CDR3 is built from 18 residues. CDR3 loop: CASSLGDSPRKSTDTQYF. The CDR3 region has the DNA TGTGCCAGCAGCTTGGGGGACTCACCTCGCAAATCCACAGATACGCAGTATTTT.

This clone turned up a few times. This chain uses TRBV6-5 with TRBJ2-1; possible D gene TRBD2, 5 bases. Germline CDR1 is MNHEY and CDR2 is SVGAGI. The CDR3 spans 13 residues. Trimming stripped 7 bases from V and 6 bases from J, with 13 bases between. The CDR3 DNA reads as TGTGCCAGCAATAGTGGGAGTTTCAATGAGCAGTTCTTC. Translating it yields CASNSGSFNEQFF.

The genes are TRBV11-3 and TRBJ2-2; TRBD2 matches at 8 bases. The CDR3 totals 15 residues. Germline V gives CDR1 SGHNT, CDR2 YENEEA. Trimming at V came to 5 bases and at J to 5 bases, leaving 7 bases not matched to a gene. The CDR3 reads CASSPGGAQTGELFF. The CDR3 DNA reads TGTGCCAGCAGCCCCGGGGGGGCGCAAACCGGGGAGCTGTTTTTT. The variable domain in full, with the rest retrieved from reference TRBV11-3 and TRBJ2-2, is EAGVVQSPRYKIIEKKQPVAFWCNPISGHNTLYWYLQNLGQGPELLIRYENEEAVDDSQLPKDRFSAERLKGVDSTLKIQPAELGDSAVYLCASSPGGAQTGELFFGEGSRLTVL.

The J gene is TRBJ2-3, the V gene TRBV5-1, with 12 bases that match TRBD2. CDR1 and CDR2 from the germline V gene are SGHRS and YFSETQ. This CDR3 contains 15 residues. The V gene end was trimmed by 1 base and the J gene end by 4 bases; junction bases not matched to a gene: 1. CDR3 protein: CASSLLAGGPDTQYF. The CDR3 DNA reads TGCGCCAGCAGCTTGCTAGCGGGGGGGCCAGATACGCAGTATTTT.

This clone was observed a few times. DNA for the CDR3: TGTGCCAGCAGCCAGGGGGTAAATTCACCCCTCCACTTT. This translates into CASSQGVNSPLHF. This chain uses TRBV6-6 with TRBJ1-6, with 7 bases matching TRBD1. Germline assignment: CDR1 MNHNY and CDR2 SVGAGI (reference sequence). V was pared by 6 bases and J by 7 bases, with 3 bases of the junction left unmatched. CDR3 length: 13 residues.

The chain is built from TRBV7-2 and TRBJ2-5, with 12 nucleotides matching TRBD2. Germline loops: CDR1 SGHTA, CDR2 FQGNSA. The CDR3 sequence is 16 residues long. With V trimmed by 5 bases and J by 5 bases, 9 bases remained unmatched. CDR3 in amino acids: CASSRILAGGPETQYF. CDR3 DNA sequence: TGTGCCAGCAGCCGAATACTAGCGGGGGGACCCGAGACCCAGTACTTC.

V gene TRBV6-5 combines with J gene TRBJ2-2; D remains ambiguous. The CDR3 runs 14 residues. V was clipped by 10 bases and J by 4 bases, with 16 bases between them. CDR1 is MNHEY, CDR2 SVGAGI, per germline. This CDR3 is CATKAGGSTGELFF. In nucleotides, the CDR3 is TGTGCCACCAAAGCAGGTGGTAGCACCGGGGAGCTGTTTTTT.

This chain links TRBV28 with TRBJ2-3, with 11 nucleotides matching TRBD2. CDR1 MDHEN and CDR2 SYDVKM come from the germline V gene. J was trimmed by 3 bases and V by 4 bases; bases with no gene match: 9. This CDR3 spans 17 amino acids. CDR3 in amino acids: CASSSLAGEMATDTQYF. CDR3 coding DNA: TGTGCCAGCAGTTCACTAGCGGGGGAGATGGCAACAGATACGCAGTATTTT.

J is TRBJ2-2 and V is TRBV6-4; possible D gene TRBD1, 6 bases. The length of the CDR3 is 16 residues. V was clipped by 8 bases and J by 4 bases, with 20 bases between them. Germline V lookup: CDR1 MRHNA, CDR2 SNTAGT. The CDR3 nucleotides read TGTGCCAGCCGTCGGGACCCGACAGGATCCACCGGGGAGCTGTTTTTT. It specifies CASRRDPTGSTGELFF.

V gene TRBV15 combines with J gene TRBJ2-7, with 11 bases that match TRBD2. Trimming took 0 bases from V and 2 from J; bases not matched to a gene: 9. This CDR3 has 18 amino acids. Germline V gene sequence: CDR1 LNHNV, CDR2 YYDKDF (reference sequence). Here the CDR3 DNA reads TGTGCCACCAGCAGAGAGATGGGGGGGACTAGCGGAGCCTACGAGCAGTACTTC. This codes for CATSREMGGTSGAYEQYF. Combining the CDR3 with reference TRBV15 and TRBJ2-7 gives the whole variable domain DAMVIQNPRYQVTQFGKPVTLSCSQTLNHNVMYWYQQKSSQAPKLLFHYYDKDFNNEADTPDNFQSRRPNTSFCFLDIRSPGLGDTAMYLCATSREMGGTSGAYEQYFGPGTRLTVT.

This chain links TRBV27 with TRBJ2-7; a weak D match, TRBD1 (6 bases). V gave up 4 bases and J gave up 2 bases, with 12 bases separating them. This CDR3 comprises 14 residues. Per germline, CDR1 MNHEY and CDR2 SMNVEV (reference sequence). The chain's CDR3 is CASSSRDTPYEQYF. The CDR3 DNA reads TGTGCCAGCAGTTCCCGGGACACTCCCTACGAGCAGTACTTC.

This clone has a handful of counts. The gene calls are TRBV7-9 and TRBJ1-4; 10 nucleotides align to TRBD1. The CDR3 totals 14 residues. Germline V gene data show CDR1 as SEHNR and CDR2 as FQNEAQ (reference sequence). V trimming: 5 bases; J trimming: 6 bases; junction bases outside the gene matches: 3. CDR3 loop: CASSPGTGDEKLFF. CDR3 nucleotide sequence: TGTGCCAGCAGCCCCGGGACAGGGGATGAAAAACTGTTTTTT. The full variable domain, completed using reference TRBV7-9 and TRBJ1-4, is DTGVSQNPRHKITKRGQNVTFRCDPISEHNRLYWYRQTLGQGPEFLTYFQNEAQLEKSRLLSDRFSAERPKGSFSTLEIQRTEQGDSAMYLCASSPGTGDEKLFFGSGTQLSVL.